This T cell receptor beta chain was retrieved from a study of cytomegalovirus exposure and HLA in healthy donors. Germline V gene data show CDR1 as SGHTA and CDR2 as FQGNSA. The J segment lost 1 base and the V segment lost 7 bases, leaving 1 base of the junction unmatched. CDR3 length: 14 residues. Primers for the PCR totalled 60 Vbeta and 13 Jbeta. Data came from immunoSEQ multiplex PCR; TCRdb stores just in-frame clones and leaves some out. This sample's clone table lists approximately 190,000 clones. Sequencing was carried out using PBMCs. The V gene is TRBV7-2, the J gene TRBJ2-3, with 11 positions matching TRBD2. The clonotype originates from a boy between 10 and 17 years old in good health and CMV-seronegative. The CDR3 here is CASKLAGGTDTQYF. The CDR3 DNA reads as TGTGCCAGCAAACTAGCGGGGGGCACAGATACGCAGTATTTT.